The 27 T cell receptor beta chains listed next were all sequenced from one sample in a study of blood T cell repertoires in COVID-19. Clones were sequenced by immunoSEQ multiplex PCR, and TCRdb holds only the in-frame ones, with some missing. The table has about 280,000 clones, 70% to 90% seen once. The specimen was peripheral blood. These TCRs come from a young woman who had recovered from COVID-19.

The chain links TRBV28 to TRBJ2-7; tentatively, D is TRBD1 (6 bases). V was shortened by 1 base and J by 3 bases, with 10 bases between the two germline ends. CDR1 MDHEN and CDR2 SYDVKM come from the germline V gene. This CDR3 comprises 14 residues. CDR3 protein: CASSLSGVYYEQYF. The CDR3 DNA reads as TGTGCCAGCAGTTTATCAGGGGTTTACTACGAGCAGTACTTC.

The chain links TRBV6-6 to TRBJ1-2; D not certain. The germline V and J ends were trimmed by 7 bases and 6 bases, with 18 bases remaining between them. This CDR3 spans 14 amino acids. Germline V lookup: CDR1 MNHNY, CDR2 SVGAGI (reference sequence). The CDR3 is CASTTRHRVHGYTF. In DNA, the CDR3 is TGTGCCAGCACCACCAGGCACAGAGTTCATGGCTACACCTTC.

This clone was detected many times. This chain links TRBV6-1 with TRBJ1-1; 11 positions agree with TRBD1. Germline V gene data show CDR1 as MNHNS and CDR2 as SASEGT. The CDR3 contains 16 residues. V lost 4 bases, J lost 0 bases, and 4 bases stayed unmatched. In nucleotides, the CDR3 is TGTGCCAGCAGTGGCCGGGACAGGGGGATGAACACTGAAGCTTTCTTT. Protein product: CASSGRDRGMNTEAFF.

CDR3 sequence: CASSTRDRVREKLFF. CDR3 nucleotide sequence: TGTGCCAGCAGTACCCGGGACAGGGTCCGTGAAAAACTGTTTTTT. V and J are TRBV6-5 and TRBJ1-4, with 9 bases aligning to TRBD1. The CDR3 covers 15 residues. The V segment lost 5 bases and the J segment 7 bases; nucleotides outside the gene matches: 8. Per the germline V gene, CDR1 is MNHEY and CDR2 is SVGAGI.

This sequence joins TRBV10-1 and TRBJ2-2; no reliable D call. The CDR3 totals 13 residues. Trimming took 3 bases from V and 6 from J, leaving 8 bases between them. Per germline, CDR1 WNHNN and CDR2 SYGVQD (reference sequence). This CDR3 reads CASSEDFSGELFF. CDR3 DNA sequence: TGCGCCAGCAGTGAAGACTTCTCCGGGGAGCTGTTTTTT.

This clone was counted once. The V and J genes are TRBV5-1 and TRBJ2-6; 11 nucleotides match TRBD1. The CDR3 is made up of 15 amino acids. Trimming cost V 6 bases and J 3 bases; bases outside gene matches: 2. Per germline, CDR1 SGHRS and CDR2 YFSETQ. The CDR3 sequence is CASTDRGRGANVLTF. The DNA for the CDR3 is TGCGCCAGCACGGACAGGGGGCGTGGGGCCAACGTCCTGACTTTC.

The V gene is TRBV2, the J gene TRBJ2-5; no definite D call. Between the trimmed V and J ends, which lost 3 bases and 11 bases, there was a span of 13 bases. Germline-derived CDR1 and CDR2 are SNHLY and FYNNEI. This CDR3 is built from 12 residues. Written as DNA, the CDR3 is TGTGCCAGCAGTGAGTCGATATCCTATCAGTACTTC. Its protein product is CASSESISYQYF.

This clone was recorded once. The chain joins TRBV5-1 to TRBJ1-2, with D possibly matching TRBD1 (5 bases). Germline assignment: CDR1 SGHRS and CDR2 YFSETQ. V lost 7 bases and J 2 bases, leaving 30 bases between the germline ends. The CDR3 length is 19 residues. The CDR3 spells CASLSTYSNTRQTNYGYTF. CDR3 sequence (DNA): TGCGCCAGCCTGTCAACTTACTCGAATACCAGACAGACGAACTATGGCTACACCTTC.

The chain is built from TRBV28 and TRBJ1-2; possibly TRBD1 for D (6 bases). This CDR3 has 16 residues. CDR1 and CDR2 from the germline V gene are MDHEN and SYDVKM. The ends were cut back, 7 bases at V and 9 bases at J, with 27 bases in the middle. This chain's CDR3 is CASTSAGAAQESSYTF. The CDR3 coding sequence is TGTGCCAGCACCTCAGCAGGGGCGGCCCAAGAGTCGAGCTACACCTTC.

The chain has TRBV10-3 and TRBJ2-1; 9 nucleotides line up with TRBD2. The CDR3 runs to 13 residues. Germline V gene sequence: CDR1 ENHRY, CDR2 SYGVKD. V was pared by 11 bases and J by 4 bases, with 6 bases of the junction left unmatched. The CDR3 protein is CAATSGAYNEQFF. CDR3 DNA sequence: TGTGCCGCGACTAGCGGAGCATACAATGAGCAGTTCTTC.

The chain links TRBV28 to TRBJ2-1; maybe TRBD2 (5 bases). V lost 3 bases to trimming and J lost 8 bases, with 14 bases between them. The CDR3 contains 14 residues. Per the germline V gene, CDR1 is MDHEN and CDR2 is SYDVKM. CDR3 region: CASSFHERVDEQFF. The DNA of the CDR3 is TGTGCCAGCAGTTTCCATGAGAGGGTCGATGAGCAGTTCTTC.

This rearrangement joins TRBV7-6 to TRBJ2-3, with 7 bases that match TRBD2. Germline V CDR1 and CDR2: SGHVS, FNYEAQ. Trimming removed 5 bases from V and 2 bases from J; junction bases left unmatched: 10. The CDR3 spans 16 residues. The CDR3 coding sequence is TGTGCCAGCAGCAAAGGCGGGACTACCCACACAGATACGCAGTATTTT. Its protein is CASSKGGTTHTDTQYF. Full variable domain (remainder filled in from reference TRBV7-6 and TRBJ2-3): GAGVSQSPRYKVTKRGQDVALRCDPISGHVSLYWYRQALGQGPEFLTYFNYEAQQDKSGLPNDRFSAERPEGSISTLTIQRTEQRDSAMYRCASSKGGTTHTDTQYFGPGTRLTVL.

The chain is built from TRBV19 and TRBJ2-2; 9 positions agree with TRBD1. V trimming: 0 bases; J trimming: 5 bases; junction bases outside the gene matches: 4. Germline lookup yields CDR1 LNHDA and CDR2 SQIVND (reference sequence). The CDR3 is 16 amino acids. The CDR3 loop is CASSIEPGQGTGELFF. The DNA for the CDR3 is TGTGCCAGTAGTATAGAACCGGGACAGGGTACCGGGGAGCTGTTTTTT. Together with reference TRBV19 and TRBJ2-2, the CDR3 gives the full variable domain: DGGITQSPKYLFRKEGQNVTLSCEQNLNHDAMYWYRQDPGQGLRLIYYSQIVNDFQKGDIAEGYSVSREKKESFPLTVTSAQKNPTAFYLCASSIEPGQGTGELFFGEGSRLTVL.

The CDR3 DNA reads as TGTGCCAGCAGCCAAGATACAGGGGGCCTAGAGACCCAGTACTTC. Translating it yields CASSQDTGGLETQYF. The V and J genes are TRBV14 and TRBJ2-5, with 9 bases identical to TRBD1. CDR1 SGHDN and CDR2 FVKESK come from the germline V gene. With V trimmed by 0 bases and J by 4 bases, 3 bases remained unmatched. The CDR3 runs to 15 residues. The complete variable domain, with remaining parts taken from reference TRBV14 and TRBJ2-5, reads EAGVTQFPSHSVIEKGQTVTLRCDPISGHDNLYWYRRVMGKEIKFLLHFVKESKQDESGMPNNRFLAERTGGTYSTLKVQPAELEDSGVYFCASSQDTGGLETQYFGPGTRLLVL.

This sequence joins TRBV2 and TRBJ1-3; no clear D gene. This CDR3 has 15 amino acids. V was shortened by 3 bases and J by 1 base, with 10 bases between the two germline ends. CDR1 is SNHLY, CDR2 FYNNEI, per germline. As DNA, the CDR3 is TGTGCCAGCAGTGAGGAGGGAATATCTGGAAACACCATATATTTT. Translation gives CASSEEGISGNTIYF.

V and J are TRBV4-1 and TRBJ1-3, with D unclear. This CDR3 is built from 15 residues. V dropped 4 bases and J dropped 0 bases, with 10 bases sitting between them. The germline gives CDR1 MGHRA, CDR2 YSYEKL. The CDR3 reads CASSRGPSSGNTIYF. Here the CDR3 DNA reads TGCGCCAGCAGCCGCGGCCCATCCTCTGGAAACACCATATATTTT.

The CDR3 loop reads CASSLNSHTEAFF. In DNA form, the CDR3 reads TGTGCCAGCAGCTTAAACAGTCACACTGAAGCTTTCTTT. The V gene is TRBV7-3, the J gene TRBJ1-1; the D is unclear. The length of the CDR3 is 13 residues. V lost 1 base, J lost 3 bases, and 6 bases lay in between. Germline lookup yields CDR1 SGHTA and CDR2 FQGTGA.

The chain links TRBV5-1 to TRBJ2-1; D may be TRBD1 (5 bases). Germline loops: CDR1 SGHRS, CDR2 YFSETQ. The CDR3 extends over 14 amino acids. V shed 0 bases and J shed 7 bases, with 11 bases lying between them. CDR3 in amino acids: CASSLGAGSNEQFF. CDR3 coding DNA: TGCGCCAGCAGCTTGGGGGCAGGGTCAAATGAGCAGTTCTTC.

The chain uses TRBV19 and TRBJ1-2; D is uncertain. This CDR3 has 15 residues. Germline-derived CDR1 and CDR2 are LNHDA and SQIVND (reference sequence). V was shortened by 1 base and J by 3 bases, with 12 bases between the two germline ends. CDR3 sequence: CASSIGPRQDYGYTF. The CDR3 DNA is TGTGCCAGTAGTATAGGTCCGCGGCAAGACTATGGCTACACCTTC.

The V gene is TRBV6-4, the J gene TRBJ2-3; maybe TRBD2 (5 bases). Germline V gene lookup returns CDR1 MRHNA and CDR2 SNTAGT. V lost 4 bases to trimming and J lost 0 bases, with 14 bases between them. The CDR3 consists of 16 residues. For the CDR3, the DNA is TGTGCCAGCAGTGGGGCGGCTGGGGAGAGCACAGATACGCAGTATTTT. Protein: CASSGAAGESTDTQYF.

This rearrangement joins TRBV6-1 to TRBJ1-5, with D possibly being TRBD1 (5 bases). With 3 bases removed from V and 4 bases from J, the gap between germline ends came to 16 bases. Germline loops: CDR1 MNHNS, CDR2 SASEGT. The CDR3 totals 16 residues. CDR3 nucleotide sequence: TGTGCCAGCAGTGATTTGTCGGGGGGAACTAATCAGCCCCAGCATTTT. This gives the protein CASSDLSGGTNQPQHF.

The chain uses TRBV10-2 and TRBJ1-1; TRBD1 aligns across 10 bases. Per the germline V gene, CDR1 is WSHSY and CDR2 is SAAADI. Germline trimming cut 4 bases from V and 3 bases from J; bases unmatched to any gene: 8. The CDR3 loop spans 16 amino acids. The CDR3 is CASSAWTGGFDTEAFF. The DNA of the CDR3 is TGCGCCAGCAGTGCGTGGACAGGGGGGTTCGACACTGAAGCTTTCTTT.

The chain links TRBV2 to TRBJ1-1; TRBD1 might be the D (6 bases). Trimming stripped 5 bases from V and 1 base from J, with 8 bases between. The germline V gene has CDR1 SNHLY and CDR2 FYNNEI. The CDR3 is made up of 13 amino acids. The CDR3 loop is CASSSGENTEAFF. DNA for the CDR3: TGTGCCAGCAGTTCAGGGGAGAACACTGAAGCTTTCTTT.

The chain carries TRBV10-2 and TRBJ1-1; D not resolved. CDR1 and CDR2 (germline): WSHSY, SAAADI. Trimming took off 6 bases at V and 1 base at J, with 9 bases between the two ends. The CDR3 runs 13 residues. CDR3 DNA: TGCGCCAGCAGGCGGGGTACGAACACTGAAGCTTTCTTT. Its protein product is CASRRGTNTEAFF.

The V and J genes are TRBV28 and TRBJ1-1; 7 positions agree with TRBD1. The CDR3 length is 16 residues. Trimming at V came to 4 bases and at J to 7 bases, leaving 15 bases not matched to a gene. Per germline, CDR1 MDHEN and CDR2 SYDVKM. DNA for the CDR3: TGTGCCAGCAGTTCATACCCGACCATGGGACAGATTGAAGCTTTCTTT. It is translated as CASSSYPTMGQIEAFF.

The chain uses TRBV27 and TRBJ2-3; 7 nucleotides agree with TRBD2. Trimming cost V 8 bases and J 1 base; bases outside gene matches: 15. CDR1 is MNHEY and CDR2 is SMNVEV in the germline V gene (reference sequence). CDR3 length equals 17 residues. This CDR3 reads CASHPARGETRTDTQYF. CDR3 in DNA: TGTGCCAGCCATCCCGCACGGGGGGAGACACGCACAGATACGCAGTATTTT.

V gene TRBV29-1 combines with J gene TRBJ2-7, with 9 bases matching TRBD2. Germline lookup yields CDR1 SQVTM and CDR2 ANQGSEA. J lost 6 bases, V lost 4 bases, and 10 bases had no gene match. The length of the CDR3 is 14 residues. CDR3 amino acids: CSVGVLGGRVEQYF. Here the CDR3 DNA reads TGCAGCGTTGGTGTTTTGGGCGGGAGGGTCGAGCAGTACTTC.